This T cell receptor (beta chain) stems from a study of CD8 T cells in Susac syndrome. Study details: Over five sequenced Susac syndrome patients had clinically active disease, while about 8 were in remission. There were Susac syndrome patients who were therapy-naive at blood draw, others on corticosteroids, and others on intravenous immunoglobulin alone.

An amount of RNA that ranged from roughly 0.5 to 1 ug was reverse transcribed with random hexamers. It was immunoSEQ multiplex PCR that amplified TCR beta CDR3 across 54 Vbeta and 13 Jbeta. TCRdb reprocessed the immunoSEQ multiplex PCR reads via MiXCR and lists one record per CDR3 protein. In the table there are 150,000 to 200,000 distinct CDR3 sequences, 94% of which are singletons. Germline CDR1 and CDR2: LGHNA and YSLEER. The CDR3 is made up of 16 amino acids. V was clipped by 0 bases and J by 1 base, with 13 bases between them. Bulk CD8+ and CD4+ cells came from magnetic negative isolation; CD8+ TEMRA by FACS.

The sequence was collected from a human donor with Susac syndrome. This rearrangement joins TRBV4-3 to TRBJ2-7, with D perhaps matching TRBD1 (7 bases). Sequencing input: CD4+ T cells from PBMCs. The CDR3 loop is CASSQEGPGGSYEQYF. In nucleotides, the CDR3 is TGCGCCAGCAGCCAAGAGGGGCCAGGGGGGTCCTACGAGCAGTACTTC.